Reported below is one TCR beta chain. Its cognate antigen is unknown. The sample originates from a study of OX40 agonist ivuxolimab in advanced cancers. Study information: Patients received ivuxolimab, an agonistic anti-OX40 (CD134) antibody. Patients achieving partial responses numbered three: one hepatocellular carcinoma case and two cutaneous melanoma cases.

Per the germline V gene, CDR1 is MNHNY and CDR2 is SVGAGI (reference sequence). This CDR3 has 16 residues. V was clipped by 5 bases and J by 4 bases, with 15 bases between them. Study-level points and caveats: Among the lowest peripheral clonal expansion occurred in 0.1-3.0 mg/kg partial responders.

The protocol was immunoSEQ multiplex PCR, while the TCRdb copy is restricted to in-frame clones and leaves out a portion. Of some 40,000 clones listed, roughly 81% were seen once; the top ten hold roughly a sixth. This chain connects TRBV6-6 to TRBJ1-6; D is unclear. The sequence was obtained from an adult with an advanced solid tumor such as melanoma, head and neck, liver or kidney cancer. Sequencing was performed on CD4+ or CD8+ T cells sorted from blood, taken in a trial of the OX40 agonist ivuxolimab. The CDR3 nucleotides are TGTGCCAGCAGTGGCGGGAACACGGATTATAATTCACCCCTCCACTTT. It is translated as CASSGGNTDYNSPLHF.